These T cell receptor beta chains were read from a single sample in a study of blood T cell repertoires in COVID-19. The table came from immunoSEQ multiplex PCR; TCRdb's copy has only in-frame clones and leaves some out. The sample holds about 110,000 clones; around 86% are singletons and the top ten take 4% to 5%. The specimen sequenced was peripheral blood. The receptor source for this set is a man over 45 with acute or convalescent COVID-19. Both conserved end residues are part of each CDR3. Each record gives: D gene, J gene, V gene, clone size, CDR3 protein, CDR3 DNA. The D gene is left open where the match is weak. The size of a clone is reported for some rows only, either as once, few or many, or as a class for expanded clones.

D gene: TRBD1
J gene: TRBJ1-1
V gene: TRBV27
clone size: once
CDR3 protein: CASSLATGTANTEAFF
CDR3 DNA: TGTGCCAGCAGTTTAGCTACCGGGACAGCCAACACTGAAGCTTTCTTT

D gene: TRBD2
J gene: TRBJ2-2
V gene: TRBV5-4
clone size: NA
CDR3 protein: CASSLSSGGVTGELFF
CDR3 DNA: TGTGCCAGCAGCTTAAGCAGCGGGGGGGTTACCGGGGAGCTGTTTTTT

D gene: NA
J gene: TRBJ1-2
V gene: TRBV3-1/TRBV3-2
clone size: NA
CDR3 protein: CASSQDPRLGYTF
CDR3 DNA: TGTGCCAGCAGCCAAGATCCGAGGTTAGGCTACACCTTC

D gene: TRBD1
J gene: TRBJ1-3
V gene: TRBV7-9
clone size: NA
CDR3 protein: CASSHSPGTGYENTIYF
CDR3 DNA: TGTGCCAGCAGCCATAGTCCCGGGACAGGATACGAAAACACCATATATTTT

D gene: TRBD1
J gene: TRBJ1-2
V gene: TRBV27
clone size: NA
CDR3 protein: CASSSLQGALSYTF
CDR3 DNA: TGTGCCAGCAGTTCACTTCAGGGGGCTTTGAGCTACACCTTC

D gene: TRBD1
J gene: TRBJ1-1
V gene: TRBV11-1
clone size: NA
CDR3 protein: CASSSRGKGEAFF
CDR3 DNA: TGTGCCAGCAGTTCCAGGGGGAAGGGTGAAGCTTTCTTT

D gene: TRBD1
J gene: TRBJ1-2
V gene: TRBV5-4
clone size: NA
CDR3 protein: CASSKTGIGGYTF
CDR3 DNA: TGTGCCAGCAGCAAGACAGGGATCGGGGGCTACACCTTC

D gene: TRBD2
J gene: TRBJ2-1
V gene: TRBV2
clone size: NA
CDR3 protein: CASSEVARTSGRGYNEQFF
CDR3 DNA: TGTGCCAGCAGTGAAGTTGCCCGGACTAGCGGGAGGGGGTACAATGAGCAGTTCTTC

D gene: TRBD1
J gene: TRBJ1-2
V gene: TRBV7-6
clone size: NA
CDR3 protein: CASSLIPPGQGHYGYTF
CDR3 DNA: TGTGCCAGCAGCTTAATACCTCCGGGACAGGGCCACTATGGCTACACCTTC

D gene: NA
J gene: TRBJ2-3
V gene: TRBV5-1
clone size: NA
CDR3 protein: CASSFLVPWDTQYF
CDR3 DNA: TGCGCCAGCAGCTTTCTAGTGCCGTGGGATACGCAGTATTTT

D gene: NA
J gene: TRBJ1-5
V gene: TRBV24-1
clone size: NA
CDR3 protein: CATSDDSEYQPQHF
CDR3 DNA: TGTGCCACCAGTGACGACAGCGAGTATCAGCCCCAGCATTTT

D gene: NA
J gene: TRBJ1-6
V gene: TRBV3-1/TRBV3-2
clone size: NA
CDR3 protein: CASSQDVSPLHF
CDR3 DNA: TGTGCCAGCAGCCAAGACGTTTCACCCCTCCACTTT

D gene: TRBD2
J gene: TRBJ2-7
V gene: TRBV4-1
clone size: NA
CDR3 protein: CASSFAGTSGGENF
CDR3 DNA: TGCGCCAGCAGCTTCGCCGGGACTAGCGGGGGGGAAAACTTC

D gene: TRBD1
J gene: TRBJ2-7
V gene: TRBV2
clone size: NA
CDR3 protein: CASSEDRGSYEQYF
CDR3 DNA: TGTGCCAGCAGTGAGGACAGGGGGTCCTACGAGCAGTACTTC

D gene: TRBD2
J gene: TRBJ2-7
V gene: TRBV14
clone size: NA
CDR3 protein: CASSPGSAGAYEQYF
CDR3 DNA: TGTGCCAGCAGCCCGGGTTCCGCGGGAGCCTACGAGCAGTACTTC

D gene: NA
J gene: TRBJ1-1
V gene: TRBV18
clone size: NA
CDR3 protein: CASSPQGRENTEAFF
CDR3 DNA: TGTGCCAGCTCACCACAAGGGAGGGAGAACACTGAAGCTTTCTTT

D gene: NA
J gene: TRBJ2-3
V gene: TRBV6-5
clone size: NA
CDR3 protein: CASSSIGDTQYF
CDR3 DNA: TGTGCCAGCAGTTCGATCGGGGATACGCAGTATTTT

D gene: NA
J gene: TRBJ2-7
V gene: TRBV28
clone size: NA
CDR3 protein: CASSQTASYEQYF
CDR3 DNA: TGTGCCAGCAGCCAGACAGCGTCCTACGAGCAGTACTTC

D gene: TRBD1
J gene: TRBJ1-2
V gene: TRBV12-3/TRBV12-4
clone size: NA
CDR3 protein: CASRDRTF
CDR3 DNA: TGTGCCAGCAGGGACAGGACCTTC

D gene: NA
J gene: TRBJ2-5
V gene: TRBV19
clone size: NA
CDR3 protein: CASSILQGGQTQYF
CDR3 DNA: TGTGCCAGTAGTATACTGCAGGGGGGTCAGACCCAGTACTTC

D gene: NA
J gene: TRBJ2-7
V gene: TRBV20-1
clone size: NA
CDR3 protein: CSALSGYEQYF
CDR3 DNA: TGCAGTGCCCTTTCAGGGTACGAGCAGTACTTC

D gene: NA
J gene: TRBJ1-2
V gene: TRBV3-1/TRBV3-2
clone size: NA
CDR3 protein: CASSRQNYGYTF
CDR3 DNA: TGTGCCAGCAGCCGACAGAACTATGGCTACACCTTC

D gene: NA
J gene: TRBJ1-1
V gene: TRBV11-3
clone size: NA
CDR3 protein: CASSLFQITEAFF
CDR3 DNA: TGTGCCAGCAGCTTATTCCAGATAACTGAAGCTTTCTTT

D gene: NA
J gene: TRBJ1-5
V gene: TRBV4-1
clone size: NA
CDR3 protein: CASSQRQDGSNQPQHF
CDR3 DNA: TGCGCCAGCAGCCAAAGGCAGGATGGAAGCAATCAGCCCCAGCATTTT

D gene: NA
J gene: TRBJ1-2
V gene: TRBV18
clone size: NA
CDR3 protein: CASSPPGLNGYTF
CDR3 DNA: TGTGCCAGCTCACCTCCGGGTCTGAATGGCTACACCTTC

D gene: TRBD1
J gene: TRBJ2-6
V gene: TRBV6-5
clone size: NA
CDR3 protein: CASSYSTGIGANVLTF
CDR3 DNA: TGTGCCAGCAGTTACTCGACAGGGATCGGGGCCAACGTCCTGACTTTC

D gene: NA
J gene: TRBJ1-6
V gene: TRBV30
clone size: few
CDR3 protein: CACEGGGLHF
CDR3 DNA: TGTGCCTGTGAAGGGGGTGGCCTCCACTTT